Following are 25 T cell receptor beta chains from one sample sequenced in a study of OX40 agonist ivuxolimab in advanced cancers. Assay used: immunoSEQ multiplex PCR; TCRdb lists only in-frame clones, some missing. The repertoire holds 92,000 or so clones, with roughly 80% as singletons. Sequenced here: CD4+ or CD8+ T cells sorted from blood, sampled in a trial of the OX40 agonist ivuxolimab. Receptors originate from an adult with an advanced solid tumor such as melanoma, head and neck, liver or kidney cancer.

The V gene is TRBV19, the J gene TRBJ1-5; D not certain. Trimming shortened V by 3 bases and J by 0 bases, and 9 bases separated the two germline ends. The V gene's germline CDR1 is LNHDA and CDR2 SQIVND (reference sequence). This CDR3 is built from 15 residues. The CDR3 here is CASSIRGYSNQPQHF. The CDR3 nucleotides are TGTGCCAGTAGTATCCGCGGCTATAGCAATCAGCCCCAGCATTTT.

This clone has a single count. V and J are TRBV18 and TRBJ2-5; possibly TRBD1 or TRBD2 for D (5 bases each). Germline-derived CDR1 and CDR2 are KGHSH and LQKENI. CDR3 length: 14 amino acids. Trimming left V 4 bases short and J 3 bases short, with 12 bases between. The CDR3 sequence is CASSLGTVKETQYF. The CDR3 DNA reads TGTGCCAGCTCACTCGGGACGGTAAAAGAGACCCAGTACTTC.

The J gene is TRBJ1-6, the V gene TRBV6-6, with D possibly TRBD1 on 5 matching bases. The CDR3 is made up of 14 amino acids. V lost 6 bases and J lost 7, with 13 bases in between. CDR1 MNHNY and CDR2 SVGAGI come from the germline V gene (reference sequence). This CDR3 reads CASSSGTGNSPLHF. The CDR3 DNA follows: TGTGCCAGCAGCTCGGGGACGGGCAATTCACCCCTCCACTTT.

This chain joins TRBV30 and TRBJ2-3; D is unclear. The germline gives CDR1 GTSNPN, CDR2 SVGIG (reference sequence). The CDR3 covers 13 residues. V was cut by 3 bases and J by 0 bases, with 7 bases left in between. CDR3 coding DNA: TGTGCCTGGAGCCGGCATAGCACAGATACGCAGTATTTT. It encodes CAWSRHSTDTQYF.

This chain joins TRBV2 and TRBJ2-2; a possible D gene is TRBD1 (6 bases). The germline V gene has CDR1 SNHLY and CDR2 FYNNEI. This CDR3 spans 14 amino acids. The ends were cut back, 4 bases at V and 7 bases at J, with 13 bases in the middle. The CDR3 region is CASSGRRGGGELFF. CDR3 DNA: TGTGCCAGCAGTGGGCGCAGGGGTGGCGGGGAGCTGTTTTTT.

The chain has TRBV5-1 and TRBJ2-6, with D tentatively TRBD2 (6 bases). V lost 7 bases to trimming and J lost 0 bases, with 8 bases between them. Germline V gives CDR1 SGHRS, CDR2 YFSETQ. This CDR3 is 14 amino acids long. The CDR3 sequence: CASRGISGANVLTF. The CDR3 coding sequence is TGCGCCAGCCGCGGGATCTCTGGGGCCAACGTCCTGACTTTC.

This chain uses TRBV2 with TRBJ2-7; the D is unclear. The V gene lost 6 bases and the J gene lost 0 bases, with 9 bases spanning the gap. This CDR3 has 13 amino acids. Germline V gene lookup returns CDR1 SNHLY and CDR2 FYNNEI. DNA for the CDR3: TGTGCCAGCAGGGCAGGCTTCTCCTACGAGCAGTACTTC. Its protein product is CASRAGFSYEQYF. Together with reference TRBV2 and TRBJ2-7, the CDR3 gives the full variable domain: EPEVTQTPSHQVTQMGQEVILRCVPISNHLYFYWYRQILGQKVEFLVSFYNNEISEKSEIFDDQFSVERPDGSNFTLKIRSTKLEDSAMYFCASRAGFSYEQYFGPGTRLTVT.

The rearrangement joins TRBV5-1 to TRBJ1-6, with D uncertain. CDR1 is SGHRS, CDR2 YFSETQ, per germline. V lost 0 bases and J 9 bases, leaving 7 bases between the germline ends. This CDR3 contains 13 residues. The CDR3 sequence is CASSLEISSPLHF. CDR3 nucleotide sequence: TGCGCCAGCAGCTTGGAGATTAGTTCACCCCTCCACTTT.

The chain carries TRBV29-1 and TRBJ1-1; unclear D gene. Germline V gene sequence: CDR1 SQVTM, CDR2 ANQGSEA. V was pared by 7 bases and J by 5 bases, with 11 bases between. The CDR3 runs to 11 residues. The CDR3, as DNA: TGCAGCGGAACAAGGAGAACTGAAGCTTTCTTT. Its translation is CSGTRRTEAFF.

The chain combines TRBV30 with TRBJ1-1; TRBD1 might be the D (6 bases). This CDR3 is built from 13 residues. Germline V gene lookup returns CDR1 GTSNPN and CDR2 SVGIG (reference sequence). V was clipped by 7 bases and J by 0 bases, with 12 bases between them. For the CDR3, the DNA is TGTGCCTTGACAGGTTTCCTGAACACTGAAGCTTTCTTT. Amino acid sequence: CALTGFLNTEAFF.

CDR3 coding DNA: TGTGCCAGCAGCCCCGACCCAGCGGGGGGCTTCAATGAGCAGTTCTTC. Translation gives CASSPDPAGGFNEQFF. This chain uses TRBV4-2 with TRBJ2-1; 9 nucleotides match TRBD2. Germline V gene sequence: CDR1 LGHNA, CDR2 YNFKEQ. Trimming at V came to 4 bases and at J to 6 bases, leaving 10 bases not matched to a gene. CDR3 length equals 16 residues.

The rearrangement joins TRBV6-5 to TRBJ1-2; the D is unclear. The CDR3 is 14 amino acids. Trimming cost V 0 bases and J 8 bases, with 13 bases left between them. The V gene's germline CDR1 is MNHEY and CDR2 SVGAGI. In DNA, the CDR3 is TGTGCCAGCAGTTACTCGAAGGTTCTAGGCGGCTACACCTTC. Translating gives CASSYSKVLGGYTF.

The V gene is TRBV2, the J gene TRBJ2-1; 8 nucleotides agree with TRBD2. Germline V gene lookup returns CDR1 SNHLY and CDR2 FYNNEI. The CDR3 sequence is 15 residues long. Trimming took 4 bases from V and 4 from J; bases not matched to a gene: 6. CDR3 residues: CASSVPGLGYNEQFF. CDR3 coding DNA: TGTGCCAGCAGTGTCCCGGGACTAGGGTACAATGAGCAGTTCTTC.

The chain carries TRBV7-8 and TRBJ1-4; D ambiguous. Germline V CDR1 and CDR2: SGHVS, FQNEAQ. This CDR3 contains 15 residues. V lost 3 bases and J 7 bases, leaving 15 bases between the germline ends. CDR3: CASSLAGVRGEKLFF. The DNA for the CDR3 is TGTGCCAGCAGCTTGGCAGGAGTACGGGGTGAAAAACTGTTTTTT.

The genes are TRBV7-3 and TRBJ2-3, with a possible D match to TRBD2 (6 bases). This CDR3 contains 19 residues. V lost 4 bases to trimming and J lost 2 bases, with 25 bases between them. The germline V gene encodes CDR1 SGHTA and CDR2 FQGTGA. This CDR3 reads CASSSLHGAGRSDTDTQYF. In DNA form, the CDR3 reads TGTGCCAGCAGCTCCCTTCACGGGGCGGGGCGGAGCGACACAGATACGCAGTATTTT.

The J gene is TRBJ1-1, the V gene TRBV27, with D possibly matching TRBD1 (6 bases). Looked up from germline, CDR1 is MNHEY and CDR2 is SMNVEV (reference sequence). Trimming left V 6 bases short and J 0 bases short, with 14 bases between. CDR3 length: 15 residues. The CDR3 is CASRSTGLMNTEAFF. The CDR3, as DNA: TGTGCCAGCAGGTCGACAGGTCTCATGAACACTGAAGCTTTCTTT.

This rearrangement joins TRBV4-3 to TRBJ2-3, with D perhaps TRBD2 (5 bases). Trimming stripped 2 bases from V and 3 bases from J, with 9 bases between. Germline CDR1 and CDR2: LGHNA and YSLEER. CDR3 length: 14 amino acids. The DNA for the CDR3 is TGCGCCAGCAGCCAATGGAGGTCGACAGATACGCAGTATTTT. Its protein is CASSQWRSTDTQYF.

This rearrangement joins TRBV7-2 to TRBJ1-6; no firm D call. This CDR3 spans 15 amino acids. V shed 1 base and J shed 7 bases, with 11 bases lying between them. Germline assignment: CDR1 SGHTA and CDR2 FQGNSA. The CDR3 DNA is TGTGCCAGCAGCTTAGAGCCGGGGTACAATTCACCCCTCCACTTT. It specifies CASSLEPGYNSPLHF.

This clone was seen a few times. The chain links TRBV4-1 to TRBJ1-5; TRBD1 might be the D (6 bases). V lost 0 bases, J lost 9 bases, and 15 bases lay in between. The CDR3 runs 15 residues. The germline V gene has CDR1 MGHRA and CDR2 YSYEKL. The CDR3 loop is CASSQEGALGRPQHF. DNA for the CDR3: TGCGCCAGCAGCCAAGAGGGGGCATTGGGGAGGCCCCAGCATTTT.

This rearrangement joins TRBV28 to TRBJ1-1; 7 bases align to TRBD1. V gave up 7 bases and J gave up 4 bases; unmatched junction bases: 6. The germline V gene encodes CDR1 MDHEN and CDR2 SYDVKM. The CDR3 loop spans 13 amino acids. For the CDR3, the DNA is TGTGCCAGCATCGCAGGGGGAACCACTGAAGCTTTCTTT. It is translated as CASIAGGTTEAFF.

The chain has TRBV6-6 and TRBJ2-7; TRBD1 might be the D (6 bases). Trimming stripped 1 base from V and 0 bases from J, with 10 bases between. The CDR3 is 15 amino acids. Per germline, CDR1 MNHNY and CDR2 SVGAGI (reference sequence). In DNA, the CDR3 is TGTGCCAGCAGTTACTTAGGACAGAGCTCCTACGAGCAGTACTTC. Protein: CASSYLGQSSYEQYF.

J is TRBJ2-5 and V is TRBV7-8, with 10 bases matching TRBD2. This CDR3 has 13 residues. J gave up 5 bases and V 4 bases, and 1 base lay outside the gene matches. CDR1 is SGHVS, CDR2 FQNEAQ, per germline. The CDR3 DNA follows: TGTGCCAGCAGCTCGGGACTAGCGGAGACCCAGTACTTC. Amino acid sequence: CASSSGLAETQYF.

The CDR3 region has the DNA TGTGCGGGGGGCCGAGGAAACGGGGAGCTGTTTTTT. Translating it yields CAGGRGNGELFF. The V call is TRBV7-9, the J call TRBJ2-2, with D possibly being TRBD1 or TRBD2 (6 bases each). CDR3 size: 12 residues. Germline V CDR1 and CDR2: SEHNR, FQNEAQ (reference sequence). The whole variable domain, filled in from reference TRBV7-9 and TRBJ2-2, reads DTGVSQNPRHKITKRGQNVTFRCDPISEHNRLYWYRQTLGQGPEFLTYFQNEAQLEKSRLLSDRFSAERPKGSFSTLEIQRTEQGDSAMYLCAGGRGNGELFFGEGSRLTVL.

For the CDR3, the DNA is TGTGCCAGCAAGAAGGGTTTGGATAATTCACCCCTCCACTTT. It translates to CASKKGLDNSPLHF. This chain uses TRBV6-1 with TRBJ1-6; D call uncertain. Per germline, CDR1 MNHNS and CDR2 SASEGT. Trimming removed 7 bases at V and 5 bases at J, with 12 bases between. The CDR3 runs 14 residues.

The chain is built from TRBV2 and TRBJ2-5, with 7 bases aligning to TRBD2. V shed 6 bases and J 1 base; nucleotides not matched to a gene: 11. CDR1 is SNHLY, CDR2 FYNNEI, per germline. The CDR3 is 16 amino acids. CDR3 in DNA: TGTGCCAGCAGGAGGGACTACTCACCAAGCCAAGAGACCCAGTACTTC. Translating it yields CASRRDYSPSQETQYF.